Listed below are T cell receptor beta chains from one sample, sequenced in a study of T cells in Graves' hyperthyroidism and ophthalmopathy. TCRdb itself ran the multiplex PCR reads through MiXCR, one entry per CDR3 protein. The table has some 490,000 distinct CDR3 sequences, about 22% seen once; the top ten hold 45% to 50%. Sequencing was done on a sample of blood. These receptors originate from a woman aged 70 to 79 with Graves' ophthalmopathy. The CDR3 runs from the conserved cysteine through the conserved F or W. The order of the fields is D gene, V gene, J gene, clone size, CDR3 DNA, CDR3 protein. The D gene is left open where the match is weak. Some rows mark clone size as missing; the rest say once, few, many or name a class of expanded clone.

D gene: TRBD1
V gene: TRBV20-1
J gene: TRBJ1-5
clone size: once
CDR3 DNA: TGCAGTGCTGGGACAGGGGCACAGCCCCAGCATTTT
CDR3 protein: CSAGTGAQPQHF

D gene: TRBD1
V gene: TRBV20-1
J gene: TRBJ1-1
clone size: many
CDR3 DNA: TGCAGTGCTAGAGAGACAGGGAGGAACACTGAAGCTTTCTTT
CDR3 protein: CSARETGRNTEAFF

D gene: TRBD2
V gene: TRBV20-1
J gene: TRBJ2-3
clone size: few
CDR3 DNA: TGCAGTGCTGTAAGACTAGCGGGGCGCACAGATACGCAGTATTTT
CDR3 protein: CSAVRLAGRTDTQYF

D gene: -
V gene: TRBV10-3
J gene: TRBJ2-7
clone size: -
CDR3 DNA: TGTGCCATCAGTGAAAGTTGGCGGGCAGGGAGCTCCTACGAGCAGTACTTC
CDR3 protein: CAISESWRAGSSYEQYF

D gene: -
V gene: TRBV28
J gene: TRBJ2-7
clone size: -
CDR3 DNA: TGTGCCAGCAGTTTAGTGGACGTAAGCTCCTACGAGCAGTACTTC
CDR3 protein: CASSLVDVSSYEQYF

D gene: TRBD2
V gene: TRBV11-1
J gene: TRBJ2-1
clone size: -
CDR3 DNA: TGTGCCAGCAGCTTAGGGAGGTGGACTAGCGGGAGAGAGGTAAACAATGAGCAGTTCTTC
CDR3 protein: CASSLGRWTSGREVNNEQFF

D gene: -
V gene: TRBV4-1
J gene: TRBJ2-1
clone size: -
CDR3 DNA: TGCGCCAGCAGCCAACTTGACTACAATGAGCAGTTCTTC
CDR3 protein: CASSQLDYNEQFF

D gene: -
V gene: TRBV9
J gene: TRBJ1-5
clone size: -
CDR3 DNA: TGTGCCAGCAGCCAAGGCCCAGAAGACAATCAGCCCCAGCATTTT
CDR3 protein: CASSQGPEDNQPQHF

D gene: -
V gene: TRBV10-2
J gene: TRBJ1-5
clone size: few
CDR3 DNA: TGCGCCAGCAGCGGGGGAATCACCAATCAGCCCCAGCATTTT
CDR3 protein: CASSGGITNQPQHF

D gene: -
V gene: TRBV9
J gene: TRBJ2-7
clone size: few
CDR3 DNA: TGTGCCAGCAGCGTAGGTTCAGGGGGGAACTACGAGCAGTACTTC
CDR3 protein: CASSVGSGGNYEQYF

D gene: TRBD2
V gene: TRBV18
J gene: TRBJ2-1
clone size: -
CDR3 DNA: TGTGCCAGCTCGCCTAATTGGGGGGGTGAGCAGTTCTTC
CDR3 protein: CASSPNWGGEQFF

D gene: -
V gene: TRBV28
J gene: TRBJ2-7
clone size: -
CDR3 DNA: TGTGCCAGCAGTTTGCGAGTTTCCTACGAGCAGTACTTC
CDR3 protein: CASSLRVSYEQYF

D gene: -
V gene: TRBV7-2
J gene: TRBJ2-3
clone size: -
CDR3 DNA: TGTGCCAGCAGCTTATTCCACGGAGATACGCAGTATTTT
CDR3 protein: CASSLFHGDTQYF

D gene: -
V gene: TRBV20-1
J gene: TRBJ2-3
clone size: many
CDR3 DNA: TGCAGTGCTAGAGACTACCAACGCACAGATACGCAGTATTTT
CDR3 protein: CSARDYQRTDTQYF

D gene: -
V gene: TRBV2
J gene: TRBJ2-3
clone size: few
CDR3 DNA: TGTGCCAGCAGTGTAACTCCCACAGCTGGAGATACGCAGTATTTT
CDR3 protein: CASSVTPTAGDTQYF

D gene: TRBD2
V gene: TRBV7-3
J gene: TRBJ2-2
clone size: -
CDR3 DNA: TGTGCCAGCAGCTCTAGCGGGTCGAACACCGGGGAGCTGTTTTTT
CDR3 protein: CASSSSGSNTGELFF

D gene: -
V gene: TRBV19
J gene: TRBJ2-7
clone size: few
CDR3 DNA: TGTGCCAGTAGTGCGGGACGGGGCGACGAGCAGTACTTC
CDR3 protein: CASSAGRGDEQYF

D gene: TRBD1
V gene: TRBV28
J gene: TRBJ1-6
clone size: few
CDR3 DNA: TGTGCCAGCAGGGGACAGGGCGGAGGCTGGGGTTCACCCCTCCACTTT
CDR3 protein: CASRGQGGGWGSPLHF

D gene: TRBD1
V gene: TRBV19
J gene: TRBJ1-5
clone size: -
CDR3 DNA: TGTGCCAGTACAATGTCGAGGACAGGGCGAGGTCAGCCCCAGCATTTT
CDR3 protein: CASTMSRTGRGQPQHF

D gene: TRBD1
V gene: TRBV7-3
J gene: TRBJ1-1
clone size: many
CDR3 DNA: TGTGCCAGCAGCTCGACAGGGTTATCCACTGAAGCTTTCTTT
CDR3 protein: CASSSTGLSTEAFF

D gene: TRBD2
V gene: TRBV6-2/TRBV6-3
J gene: TRBJ2-7
clone size: few
CDR3 DNA: TGTGCCAGCAGAGTAGCGGGAGGCTCCTACGAGCAGTACTTC
CDR3 protein: CASRVAGGSYEQYF

D gene: -
V gene: TRBV6-2/TRBV6-3
J gene: TRBJ2-1
clone size: -
CDR3 DNA: TGTGCCAGCAGTTATCGGAGACAGTCCTACAATGAGCAGTTCTTC
CDR3 protein: CASSYRRQSYNEQFF

D gene: -
V gene: TRBV2
J gene: TRBJ1-6
clone size: few
CDR3 DNA: TGTGCCAGCAGCGAAAGGGGAGTTTCACCCCTCCACTTT
CDR3 protein: CASSERGVSPLHF

D gene: -
V gene: TRBV6-4
J gene: TRBJ2-2
clone size: -
CDR3 DNA: TGTGCCAGCAGTGAAATGGGGGGTAACACCGGGGAGCTGTTTTTT
CDR3 protein: CASSEMGGNTGELFF

D gene: -
V gene: TRBV7-2
J gene: TRBJ2-1
clone size: many
CDR3 DNA: TGTGCCAGCAGCTTTCGGGGCGCCGGGCGGAATGAGCAGTTCTTC
CDR3 protein: CASSFRGAGRNEQFF

D gene: -
V gene: TRBV3-1
J gene: TRBJ2-7
clone size: many
CDR3 DNA: TGTGCCAGCAGCCAAGATATTAGACGGCAGTACTTC
CDR3 protein: CASSQDIRRQYF

D gene: TRBD1
V gene: TRBV28
J gene: TRBJ2-5
clone size: many
CDR3 DNA: TGTGCCAGCAGGGTGGACAGGGTCCAAGAGACCCAGTACTTC
CDR3 protein: CASRVDRVQETQYF

D gene: TRBD2
V gene: TRBV27
J gene: TRBJ2-3
clone size: -
CDR3 DNA: TGTGCCAGCAGCCGACTAGCGGGAGTGCCAGATACGCAGTATTTT
CDR3 protein: CASSRLAGVPDTQYF

D gene: -
V gene: TRBV5-1
J gene: TRBJ1-2
clone size: few
CDR3 DNA: TGCGCCAGCAGCCCTGCGGGAGGGCTGGGCTATGGCTACACCTTC
CDR3 protein: CASSPAGGLGYGYTF

D gene: -
V gene: TRBV2
J gene: TRBJ1-6
clone size: many
CDR3 DNA: TGTGCCAGCAGTGAAGTCCCTTCACCCCTCCACTTT
CDR3 protein: CASSEVPSPLHF

D gene: TRBD2
V gene: TRBV9
J gene: TRBJ2-5
clone size: -
CDR3 DNA: TGTGCCAGCAGCACCCTCCCGCGCGGGGGGGGGGAAGAGACCCAGTACTTC
CDR3 protein: CASSTLPRGGGEETQYF

D gene: TRBD1
V gene: TRBV10-3
J gene: TRBJ2-7
clone size: few
CDR3 DNA: TGTGCCATGGGACAGGGGGTCAATTCCTACGAGCAGTACTTC
CDR3 protein: CAMGQGVNSYEQYF

D gene: TRBD2
V gene: TRBV25-1
J gene: TRBJ2-1
clone size: many
CDR3 DNA: TGTGCCAGCAGTGATATTAGCGGGACGGGCGAGCAGTTCTTC
CDR3 protein: CASSDISGTGEQFF

D gene: -
V gene: TRBV5-5
J gene: TRBJ2-3
clone size: -
CDR3 DNA: TGTGCCAGTCATGGGGTCCATCCGGAAGATACGCAGTATTTT
CDR3 protein: CASHGVHPEDTQYF

D gene: TRBD1
V gene: TRBV5-6
J gene: TRBJ1-5
clone size: -
CDR3 DNA: TGTGCCAGCAGCTTTAGGGACAGGGTCGGGCAGCCCCAGCATTTT
CDR3 protein: CASSFRDRVGQPQHF

D gene: TRBD2
V gene: TRBV20-1
J gene: TRBJ2-1
clone size: -
CDR3 DNA: TGCAGTGCTACCCGACGGGAGGGCTACAATGAGCAGTTCTTC
CDR3 protein: CSATRREGYNEQFF

D gene: -
V gene: TRBV6-1
J gene: TRBJ2-3
clone size: -
CDR3 DNA: TGTGCCAGCAGTGATAACAGGCAAAGCACAGATACGCAGTATTTT
CDR3 protein: CASSDNRQSTDTQYF

D gene: -
V gene: TRBV10-3
J gene: TRBJ2-7
clone size: -
CDR3 DNA: TGTGCCATCAGTGAGTCGGTTAGGGTCTCCTACGAGCAGTACTTC
CDR3 protein: CAISESVRVSYEQYF

D gene: -
V gene: TRBV6-1
J gene: TRBJ2-5
clone size: many
CDR3 DNA: TGTGCCAGCACCCTTCTGGAGACCCAGTACTTC
CDR3 protein: CASTLLETQYF

D gene: -
V gene: TRBV3-1
J gene: TRBJ2-2
clone size: -
CDR3 DNA: TGTGCCAGCAGCCAAATCGGGGAGCTGTTTTTT
CDR3 protein: CASSQIGELFF

D gene: TRBD2
V gene: TRBV6-2/TRBV6-3
J gene: TRBJ2-7
clone size: few
CDR3 DNA: TGTGCCAGCAGTTACGGCGGGGGAGGAAGGAGCTACGAGCAGTACTTC
CDR3 protein: CASSYGGGGRSYEQYF

D gene: TRBD1
V gene: TRBV20-1
J gene: TRBJ1-2
clone size: few
CDR3 DNA: TGCAGTGCTAGGGGACAGGGTGGTGGCTACACCTTC
CDR3 protein: CSARGQGGGYTF

D gene: -
V gene: TRBV6-1
J gene: TRBJ2-1
clone size: -
CDR3 DNA: TGTGCCAGCAGGACGTGGGGGAATGAGGGGAATGAGCAGTTCTTC
CDR3 protein: CASRTWGNEGNEQFF

D gene: -
V gene: TRBV24-1
J gene: TRBJ2-2
clone size: -
CDR3 DNA: TGTGCCACCAGTCGGGGCACCGGGGAGCTGTTTTTT
CDR3 protein: CATSRGTGELFF

D gene: -
V gene: TRBV19
J gene: TRBJ1-1
clone size: few
CDR3 DNA: TGTGCCAGTAGTAGGAATCCGAACACTGAAGCTTTCTTT
CDR3 protein: CASSRNPNTEAFF

D gene: TRBD1
V gene: TRBV28
J gene: TRBJ1-2
clone size: many
CDR3 DNA: TGTGCCAGCAGTACACGGACAGGGCGTAATGGCTACACCTTC
CDR3 protein: CASSTRTGRNGYTF

D gene: -
V gene: TRBV29-1
J gene: TRBJ1-3
clone size: -
CDR3 DNA: TGCAGCGGTGACAATATCTCTGGAAACACCATATATTTT
CDR3 protein: CSGDNISGNTIYF

D gene: -
V gene: TRBV7-2
J gene: TRBJ2-7
clone size: -
CDR3 DNA: TGTGCCGGAGGGACTTTTGTTCTCTCCTACGAGCAGTACTTC
CDR3 protein: CAGGTFVLSYEQYF

D gene: TRBD1
V gene: TRBV12-3/TRBV12-4
J gene: TRBJ1-1
clone size: many
CDR3 DNA: TGTGCCAGCAGTTTAGGGACAGGCCCGACTGAAGCTTTCTTT
CDR3 protein: CASSLGTGPTEAFF

D gene: TRBD2
V gene: TRBV6-1
J gene: TRBJ2-3
clone size: -
CDR3 DNA: TGTGCCAGCAGGAGTTACGAGGGACTAGCGGGAAGGACAGATACGCAGTATTTT
CDR3 protein: CASRSYEGLAGRTDTQYF

D gene: -
V gene: TRBV28
J gene: TRBJ2-7
clone size: many
CDR3 DNA: TGTGCCAGCAGCCCCCCGAACCAGGGGCAAGGCGAGCAGTACTTC
CDR3 protein: CASSPPNQGQGEQYF

D gene: -
V gene: TRBV2
J gene: TRBJ1-1
clone size: few
CDR3 DNA: TGTGCCAGCAGTGAACGAACCCTCGGGACTGAAGCTTTCTTT
CDR3 protein: CASSERTLGTEAFF

D gene: TRBD1
V gene: TRBV6-1
J gene: TRBJ1-1
clone size: many
CDR3 DNA: TGTGCCAGCAGTGACTATGGGACAGTTGAAGCTTTCTTT
CDR3 protein: CASSDYGTVEAFF

D gene: -
V gene: TRBV27
J gene: TRBJ2-3
clone size: few
CDR3 DNA: TGTGCCAGCAATTCCGGGACAGCTAGCGCCCGGCAGTATTTT
CDR3 protein: CASNSGTASARQYF

D gene: -
V gene: TRBV5-1
J gene: TRBJ2-1
clone size: few
CDR3 DNA: TGCGTCAGCAGCCCGGTAGCGAGAAGCTCCTACAATGAGCAGTTCTTC
CDR3 protein: CVSSPVARSSYNEQFF

D gene: TRBD2
V gene: TRBV12-3/TRBV12-4
J gene: TRBJ2-7
clone size: many
CDR3 DNA: TGTGCCAGCAGTTTATTTCGGGGGAGGGCCAGGGAGCAGTACTTC
CDR3 protein: CASSLFRGRAREQYF

D gene: -
V gene: TRBV7-8
J gene: TRBJ1-2
clone size: many
CDR3 DNA: TGTGCCAGCAGCCCCCGTACGGCAGGCTATGGCTACACCTTC
CDR3 protein: CASSPRTAGYGYTF

D gene: -
V gene: TRBV14
J gene: TRBJ2-1
clone size: few
CDR3 DNA: TGTGCCAGCAGGATCAGCGGTTCGGGCGAGCAGTTCTTC
CDR3 protein: CASRISGSGEQFF

D gene: -
V gene: TRBV5-1
J gene: TRBJ2-3
clone size: few
CDR3 DNA: TGCGCCAGCAGCTTGGCGGCAGACGTGTGGGATACGCAGTATTTT
CDR3 protein: CASSLAADVWDTQYF